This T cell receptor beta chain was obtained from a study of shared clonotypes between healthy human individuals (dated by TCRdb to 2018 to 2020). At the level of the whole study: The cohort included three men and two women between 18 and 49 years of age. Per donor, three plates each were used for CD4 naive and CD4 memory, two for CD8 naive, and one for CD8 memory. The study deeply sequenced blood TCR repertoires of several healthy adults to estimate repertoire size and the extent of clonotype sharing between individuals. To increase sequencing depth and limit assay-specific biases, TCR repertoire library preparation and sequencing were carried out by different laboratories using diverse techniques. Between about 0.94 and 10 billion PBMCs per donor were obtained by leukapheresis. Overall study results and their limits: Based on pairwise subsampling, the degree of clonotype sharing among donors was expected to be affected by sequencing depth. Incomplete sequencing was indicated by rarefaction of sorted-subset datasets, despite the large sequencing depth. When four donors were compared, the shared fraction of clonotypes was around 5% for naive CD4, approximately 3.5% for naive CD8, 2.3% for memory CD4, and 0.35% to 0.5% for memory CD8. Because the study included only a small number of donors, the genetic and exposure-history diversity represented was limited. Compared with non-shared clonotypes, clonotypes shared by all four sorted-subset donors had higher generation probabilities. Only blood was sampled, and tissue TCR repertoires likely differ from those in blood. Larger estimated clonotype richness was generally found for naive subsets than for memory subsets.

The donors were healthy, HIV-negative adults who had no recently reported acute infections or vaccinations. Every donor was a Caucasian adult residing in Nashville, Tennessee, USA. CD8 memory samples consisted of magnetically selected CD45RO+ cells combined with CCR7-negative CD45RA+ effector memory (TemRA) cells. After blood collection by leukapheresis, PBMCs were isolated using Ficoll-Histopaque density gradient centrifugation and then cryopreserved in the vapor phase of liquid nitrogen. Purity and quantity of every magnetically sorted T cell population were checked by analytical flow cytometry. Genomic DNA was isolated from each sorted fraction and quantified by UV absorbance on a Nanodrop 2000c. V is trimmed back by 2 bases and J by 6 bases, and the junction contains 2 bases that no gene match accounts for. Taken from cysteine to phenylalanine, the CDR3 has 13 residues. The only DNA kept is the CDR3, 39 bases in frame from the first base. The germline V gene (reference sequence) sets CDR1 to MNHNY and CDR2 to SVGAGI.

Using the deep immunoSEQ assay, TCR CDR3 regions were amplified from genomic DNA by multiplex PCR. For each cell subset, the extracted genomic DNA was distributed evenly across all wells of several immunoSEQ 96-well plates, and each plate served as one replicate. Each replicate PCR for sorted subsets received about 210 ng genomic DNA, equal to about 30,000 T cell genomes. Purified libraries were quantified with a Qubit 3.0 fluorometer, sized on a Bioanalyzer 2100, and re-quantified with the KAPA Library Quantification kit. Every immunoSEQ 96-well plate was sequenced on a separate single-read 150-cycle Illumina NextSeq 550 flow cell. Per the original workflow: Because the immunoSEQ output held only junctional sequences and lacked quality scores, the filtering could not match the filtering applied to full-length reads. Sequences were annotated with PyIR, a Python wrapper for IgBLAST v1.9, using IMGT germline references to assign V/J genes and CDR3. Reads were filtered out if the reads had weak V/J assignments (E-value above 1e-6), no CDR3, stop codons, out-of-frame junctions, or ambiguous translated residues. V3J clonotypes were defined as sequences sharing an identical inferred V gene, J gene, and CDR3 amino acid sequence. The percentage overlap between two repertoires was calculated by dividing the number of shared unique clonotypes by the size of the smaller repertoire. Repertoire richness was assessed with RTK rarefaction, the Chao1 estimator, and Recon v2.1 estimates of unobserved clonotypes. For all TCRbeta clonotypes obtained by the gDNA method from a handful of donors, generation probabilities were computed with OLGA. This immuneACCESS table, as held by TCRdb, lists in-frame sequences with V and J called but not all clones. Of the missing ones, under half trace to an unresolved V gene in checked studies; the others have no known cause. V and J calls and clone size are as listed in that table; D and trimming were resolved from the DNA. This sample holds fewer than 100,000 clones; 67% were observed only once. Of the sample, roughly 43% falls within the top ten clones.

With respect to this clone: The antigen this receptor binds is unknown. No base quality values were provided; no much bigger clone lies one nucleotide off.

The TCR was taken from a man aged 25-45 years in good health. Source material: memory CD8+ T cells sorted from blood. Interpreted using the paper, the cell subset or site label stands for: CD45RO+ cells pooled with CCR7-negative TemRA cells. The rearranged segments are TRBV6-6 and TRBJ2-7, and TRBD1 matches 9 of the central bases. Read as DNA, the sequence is TGTGCCAGCAGTTACGCGACAGGGGGCGAGCAGTACTTC. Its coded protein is CASSYATGGEQYF.